This T cell receptor (beta chain) was sequenced in a study of cytomegalovirus exposure and HLA in healthy donors. Broader study findings: The classifier, whose performance was assessed in both the original and validation cohorts, reportedly diagnosed cytomegalovirus status with high specificity and sensitivity. A few CMV-associated chains were confirmed in vitro to be specific for CMV antigens.

The CDR3 is 16 amino acids. The germline V gene has CDR1 SGHRS and CDR2 YFSETQ. The V and J ends lost 5 bases and 0 bases respectively, with 17 bases between them. About this clone itself: Its matching antigen is unknown.

PCR involved 60 Vbeta and 13 Jbeta primers. Data came from immunoSEQ multiplex PCR; TCRdb stores just in-frame clones and leaves some out. Here the sample spans about 140,000 clones, about three quarters being singletons. Sequenced material: PBMCs. The chain has TRBV5-1 and TRBJ2-5, with a possible D match to TRBD2 (7 bases). This TCR was sampled from a woman between 25 and 40 years old in good health and CMV-seronegative. The CDR3 reads CASRGGGPWYQETQYF. CDR3 coding DNA: TGCGCCAGCAGAGGGGGGGGGCCTTGGTACCAAGAGACCCAGTACTTC.